This T cell receptor (beta chain) was found in a study of OX40 agonist ivuxolimab in advanced cancers. Study observations and caveats: Among the least clonally expanded were partial responders at 0.1-3.0 mg/kg. Normalized expansion of T-cell clones was also low for some nonresponders.

Profiled with immunoSEQ multiplex PCR; TCRdb holds only in-frame clones, not every one. The sample shows tens of thousands of clones, about 87% of them seen only once. Germline V gene data show CDR1 as SGHDN and CDR2 as FVKESK. The CDR3 is 12 residues long. V lost 3 bases and J lost 3, with 3 bases in between. On this clone itself: The antigen is unknown.

Samples of blood were obtained at baseline, on cycle 4 day 1, and on cycle 7 day 1. The sequencing used CD4+ or CD8+ T cells sorted from blood, collected in a trial of the OX40 agonist ivuxolimab. This sequence joins TRBV14 and TRBJ1-3; no firm D call. The clonotype comes from an adult with an advanced solid tumor such as melanoma, head and neck, liver or kidney cancer. The DNA of the CDR3 is TGTGCCAGCAGCCACGGTGGAAACACCATATATTTT. Translating gives CASSHGGNTIYF.